This is a list of T cell receptor beta chains from one sample in a study of blood T cell repertoires in COVID-19. Generated by immunoSEQ multiplex PCR, the TCRdb table keeps only in-frame clones and is missing some. Found here are around 190,000 clones, 80% to 90% of them singletons; the top ten hold more than 8.5%. Source material: PBMCs or T cells enriched from blood (not recorded which). These receptors were collected from a woman aged 18-35 years who had recovered from COVID-19. The CDR3 runs from the conserved cysteine through the conserved F or W. Fields, in order: CDR3 length, D gene, J gene, clone size, V gene, CDR3 DNA, CDR3 protein. D genes are given only for firm matches. Only some rows state a clone size, as once, few, many or a class for expanded clones.

len: 13; d_gene: -; j_gene: TRBJ1-1; abundance: -; v_gene: TRBV30; CDR3nt: TGTGCCTGGACCCGACAACGGAACACTGAAGCTTTCTTT; CDR3aa: CAWTRQRNTEAFF
len: 16; d_gene: TRBD1; j_gene: TRBJ1-2; abundance: -; v_gene: TRBV20-1; CDR3nt: TGCAGTGCTAGTGTCGGACTTACCGGGACAGGGAATGGCTACACCTTC; CDR3aa: CSASVGLTGTGNGYTF
len: 18; d_gene: -; j_gene: TRBJ2-5; abundance: -; v_gene: TRBV18; CDR3nt: TGTGCCAGCTCACCACCGGTCAGGAGGGGCTTTACCCAAGAGACCCAGTACTTC; CDR3aa: CASSPPVRRGFTQETQYF
len: 16; d_gene: TRBD1; j_gene: TRBJ2-7; abundance: once; v_gene: TRBV10-3; CDR3nt: TGTGCCATCAGTGAGCCCCCACAGGGGGTTTCGGACGAGCAGTACTTC; CDR3aa: CAISEPPQGVSDEQYF
len: 16; d_gene: -; j_gene: TRBJ2-7; abundance: -; v_gene: TRBV11-1; CDR3nt: TGTGCCAGCAGCCCCAAGGAAGCGGCTCACACCTACGAGCAGTACTTC; CDR3aa: CASSPKEAAHTYEQYF
len: 15; d_gene: -; j_gene: TRBJ2-7; abundance: -; v_gene: TRBV9; CDR3nt: TGTGCCAGCAGCCCGTCCGGACAGTCCACCTACGAGCAGTACTTC; CDR3aa: CASSPSGQSTYEQYF
len: 13; d_gene: TRBD1; j_gene: TRBJ1-1; abundance: -; v_gene: TRBV2; CDR3nt: TGTGCCAGGACCGGGACAGGGAACACTGAAGCTTTCTTT; CDR3aa: CARTGTGNTEAFF
len: 15; d_gene: TRBD2; j_gene: TRBJ2-7; abundance: -; v_gene: TRBV27; CDR3nt: TGTGCCAGCAGTTTGCGGACTAGCGGATCCTACGAGCAGTACTTC; CDR3aa: CASSLRTSGSYEQYF
len: 14; d_gene: -; j_gene: TRBJ2-3; abundance: -; v_gene: TRBV29-1; CDR3nt: TGCAGCGTGAGCGGAACCGGGGACACAGATACGCAGTATTTT; CDR3aa: CSVSGTGDTDTQYF
len: 13; d_gene: TRBD1; j_gene: TRBJ1-2; abundance: -; v_gene: TRBV7-8; CDR3nt: TGTGCCAGCAGCTTAGGAGGGGGCAATGGCTACACCTTC; CDR3aa: CASSLGGGNGYTF
len: 14; d_gene: TRBD1; j_gene: TRBJ1-1; abundance: -; v_gene: TRBV2; CDR3nt: TGTGCCAGCAGTGAATCAGGGGGCCTCACTGAAGCTTTCTTT; CDR3aa: CASSESGGLTEAFF
len: 14; d_gene: TRBD1; j_gene: TRBJ2-5; abundance: -; v_gene: TRBV5-6; CDR3nt: TGTGCCAGCATCGAAACAGGGGCGGAAGAGACCCAGTACTTC; CDR3aa: CASIETGAEETQYF
len: 14; d_gene: -; j_gene: TRBJ1-5; abundance: once; v_gene: TRBV19; CDR3nt: TGTGCCAGTAGTATGGACAGCTACCCTCAGCCCCAGCATTTT; CDR3aa: CASSMDSYPQPQHF